The rows below give T cell receptor beta chains drawn from one sample of a study of blood T cell repertoires in COVID-19. TCRdb keeps only in-frame clones here, not all; method: immunoSEQ multiplex PCR. The data show 450,000 to 500,000 clones, about nine tenths seen once. Sequenced input: PBMCs or T cells enriched from blood (not recorded which). These receptor sequences come from an older woman who had recovered from COVID-19. Each CDR3 is given with its conserved first and last residue.

>TRBJ1-1|TRBV24-1
CATSDGTGLNTEAFF
>TRBJ2-2|TRBV11-2
CASRPAGTKNTGELFF
>TRBJ2-1|TRBV10-2
CASSGRGLGIGNEQFF
>TRBJ1-5|TRBV6-4
CASSDPGGMGDPQHF
>TRBJ2-3|TRBV6-5
CASSRRGADADTQYF
>TRBJ2-7|TRBV5-5
CASSGDRFSYEQYF
>TRBJ2-3|TRBV10-2
CASSQRRDRSTDTQYF
>TRBJ2-2|TRBV5-6
CASSPGQNTGELFF
>TRBJ2-3|TRBV9
CASSATSSLSTDTQYF
>TRBJ1-6|TRBV12-5
CASGLVLGTGISPLHF
>TRBJ1-4|TRBV19
CASNQGSIEKLFF
>TRBJ1-2|TRBV27
CASSSGGIQGAYGYTF
>TRBJ1-2|TRBV14
CASSQAGVLYGYTF
>TRBJ1-6|TRBV7-2
CASSTVVFYNSPLHF
>TRBJ1-1|TRBV7-2
CASSLGPQGYTEAFF
>TRBJ2-3|TRBV15
CATSRAGGLEDTQYF
>TRBJ2-4|TRBV5-4
CASSYWDTENIQYF
>TRBJ1-2|TRBV4-2
CASSQDLGGRAYGYTF
>TRBJ2-5|TRBV10-3
CAIKRASGEETQYF
>TRBJ2-7|TRBV13
CASSPTGVLPYEQYF
>TRBJ2-3|TRBV5-4
CASSLVVRELTDTQYF
>TRBJ2-4|TRBV9
CASSAGTGIYF
>TRBJ1-2|TRBV2
CASSEVSVNGYTF
>TRBJ1-4|TRBV3-1/TRBV3-2
CASQTTGWGEKLFF
>TRBJ1-4|TRBV15
CATSRDGATNEKLFF
>TRBJ1-6|TRBV5-4
CASSKTGVYSPLHF